These 16 T cell receptor beta chains share one sample of origin, sequenced in a study of blood T cell repertoires in COVID-19. TCRdb's table, derived via immunoSEQ multiplex PCR, lists solely in-frame clones and lacks some. The profile shows 140,000 to 150,000 clones, roughly 90% of them singletons. Sequencing was done on a sample of peripheral blood. These receptors all come from a woman in her forties or fifties with acute or convalescent COVID-19.

The chain links TRBV9 to TRBJ2-7, with TRBD2 matching 12 bases. Germline CDR1 is SGDLS and CDR2 is YYNGEE. V lost 3 bases, J lost 5 bases, and 12 bases stayed unmatched. This CDR3 comprises 17 residues. In nucleotides, the CDR3 is TGTGCCAGCAGCGCGAGTATCCTAGCGGGAGGGATGGACGAGCAGTACTTC. Its protein is CASSASILAGGMDEQYF.

The rearrangement joins TRBV28 to TRBJ2-6; 7 bases align to TRBD1. This CDR3 has 16 residues. Trimming at V came to 8 bases and at J to 2 bases, leaving 9 bases not matched to a gene. Germline loops: CDR1 MDHEN, CDR2 SYDVKM. CDR3 protein: CASRRTGGTGANVLTF. As DNA, the CDR3 is TGTGCCAGCCGGCGGACAGGAGGCACTGGGGCCAACGTCCTGACTTTC.

The chain combines TRBV9 with TRBJ1-1; 8 bases fit TRBD1. This CDR3 contains 15 residues. CDR1 is SGDLS and CDR2 is YYNGEE in the germline V gene. The V gene end was trimmed by 0 bases and the J gene end by 5 bases; junction bases not matched to a gene: 6. CDR3 nucleotides: TGTGCCAGCAGCGTAGCTACAGGGGGATGGACTGAAGCTTTCTTT. Protein sequence: CASSVATGGWTEAFF.

The rearrangement uses TRBV18 and TRBJ1-1; 7 bases fit TRBD1. Looked up from germline, CDR1 is KGHSH and CDR2 is LQKENI. The CDR3 covers 14 residues. Trimming removed 4 bases from V and 3 bases from J; junction bases left unmatched: 5. The CDR3 DNA reads TGTGCCAGCTCACGTTCCGGGACAGACACTGAAGCTTTCTTT. As protein: CASSRSGTDTEAFF.

On this clone itself: Other DNA sequences in the sample encode the same CDR3. The rearrangement uses TRBV3-1 (or the pseudogene TRBV3-2) and TRBJ1-1; tentative D call: TRBD1 (6 bases). The CDR3 is made up of 13 amino acids. CDR1 and CDR2 (germline): LGHDT, YNNKEL (reference sequence). Trimming took 6 bases from V and 2 from J, leaving 10 bases between them. The CDR3: CASSRQANTEAFF. CDR3 sequence (DNA): TGTGCCAGCAGTCGACAGGCAAACACTGAAGCTTTCTTT.

The chain links TRBV7-9 to TRBJ1-3, with D maybe TRBD1 (6 bases). V lost 5 bases and J 0 bases, leaving 11 bases between the germline ends. The CDR3 sequence is 15 residues long. Germline CDR1 reads SEHNR; CDR2 reads FQNEAQ (reference sequence). The CDR3, as DNA: TGTGCCAGCAGCACCCGGACAGTCTCTGGAAACACCATATATTTT. Its translation is CASSTRTVSGNTIYF.

The chain combines TRBV19 with TRBJ1-6; D perhaps matches TRBD1 (6 bases). Trimming left V 6 bases short and J 9 bases short, with 15 bases between. Germline V gene lookup returns CDR1 LNHDA and CDR2 SQIVND (reference sequence). The CDR3 is made up of 14 amino acids. The CDR3 here is CASRAQGQGSPLHF. The CDR3 DNA sequence: TGTGCCAGTAGAGCACAGGGCCAGGGTTCACCCCTCCACTTT.

This sequence joins TRBV15 and TRBJ2-7; D may be TRBD2 (5 bases). Looked up from germline, CDR1 is LNHNV and CDR2 is YYDKDF (reference sequence). The CDR3 sequence is 15 residues long. Trimming left V 0 bases short and J 6 bases short, with 15 bases between. The CDR3 is CATSRDDREYGEQYF. The CDR3 DNA reads as TGTGCCACCAGCAGAGATGACCGGGAATACGGCGAGCAGTACTTC.

This clone has a handful of counts. V is TRBV19 and J is TRBJ1-2, with 8 bases fitting TRBD1. This CDR3 is built from 13 residues. The ends lost 6 bases at V and 7 bases at J; junction bases unmatched: 7. Germline V gene lookup returns CDR1 LNHDA and CDR2 SQIVND (reference sequence). The CDR3: CASSTGGGGGYTF. DNA of the CDR3: TGTGCCAGTAGCACAGGGGGAGGTGGTGGCTACACCTTC.

This clone is a singleton in its sample. The chain has TRBV30 and TRBJ2-3; tentative D call: TRBD2 (5 bases). Germline-derived CDR1 and CDR2 are GTSNPN and SVGIG (reference sequence). The CDR3 spans 14 residues. The V end lost 3 bases, the J end lost 6 bases, and 16 bases lay between the germline ends. CDR3 DNA sequence: TGTGCCTGGAGCCCTACGGGGTTCTTCGATACGCAGTATTTT. It is translated as CAWSPTGFFDTQYF.

The V gene is TRBV27, the J gene TRBJ2-2; D perhaps matches TRBD1 (5 bases). From germline, CDR1 is MNHEY and CDR2 SMNVEV (reference sequence). This CDR3 contains 15 residues. Trimming shortened V by 8 bases and J by 4 bases, and 17 bases separated the two germline ends. CDR3 DNA: TGTGCCAGCGGATTACAGGTCCGAAGCACCGGGGAGCTGTTTTTT. It is translated as CASGLQVRSTGELFF.

The chain employs TRBV5-6 and TRBJ1-4, with a tentative D call TRBD1 (6 bases). The CDR3 has 13 residues. Trimming took 0 bases from V and 8 from J, leaving 8 bases between them. CDR1 SGHDT and CDR2 YYEEEE come from the germline V gene. The CDR3 here is CASSLAGVEKLFF. CDR3 in DNA: TGTGCCAGCAGCTTGGCAGGGGTAGAAAAACTGTTTTTT.

The chain employs TRBV18 and TRBJ2-5; 7 nucleotides align to TRBD2. Germline V gene data show CDR1 as KGHSH and CDR2 as LQKENI. This CDR3 has 16 amino acids. V was pared by 0 bases and J by 2 bases, with 6 bases of the junction left unmatched. This chain's CDR3 is CASSPPIYGGQETQYF. The DNA of the CDR3 is TGTGCCAGCTCACCACCGATCTACGGGGGGCAAGAGACCCAGTACTTC.

The V call is TRBV2, the J call TRBJ2-5; 13 bases align to TRBD2. The CDR3 covers 14 residues. J lost 8 bases, V lost 6 bases, and 6 bases had no gene match. Per the germline V gene, CDR1 is SNHLY and CDR2 is FYNNEI. CDR3 nucleotides: TGTGCCAGCAGGCTCGGGACTAGCGGGATAACCCAGTACTTC. Amino acids: CASRLGTSGITQYF.

The rearrangement uses TRBV5-5 and TRBJ2-7; perhaps TRBD1 as D (6 bases). The CDR3 sequence is 12 residues long. Germline CDR1 SGHKS, CDR2 YYEKEE (reference sequence). V was clipped by 4 bases and J by 6 bases, with 11 bases between them. CDR3 protein: CASSLRQVEQYF. For the CDR3, the DNA is TGTGCCAGCAGCCTCCGACAGGTCGAGCAGTACTTC.

This clone was recorded only once. The gene calls are TRBV27 and TRBJ2-1, with D possibly being TRBD2 (6 bases). V lost 7 bases and J lost 14, with 21 bases in between. The CDR3 is 13 amino acids. Germline CDR1 and CDR2: MNHEY and SMNVEV (reference sequence). The CDR3 DNA is TGTGCCAGCACCCAGGGACGGGGAGGAAGTGAGTTCTTC. This translates into CASTQGRGGSEFF.